The 2 T cell receptor beta chains given below trace back to one sample, sequenced in a study of T cell changes during pregnancy in multiple sclerosis (dated by TCRdb to between 2017 and 2020). Library prep was done by the immunoSEQ multiplex PCR assay. Sourced from immuneACCESS, this table was stored by TCRdb with only in-frame sequences that have V and J called. A share of the clones is absent; for the studies checked, an unresolved V gene accounts for under half, and the remainder has no known explanation. The sample table lists around 78,000 clones, roughly 93% of them with a count of one. Of the sample, 2.5% to 3% is held by the ten largest clones. The input for sequencing was peripheral blood, taken in the second trimester of pregnancy. These receptors were taken from a female donor with multiple sclerosis, enrolled in a pregnancy study.

The J gene is TRBJ2-5, the V gene TRBV7-8; possible D gene TRBD2, 5 bases. V was clipped by 5 bases and J by 2 bases, with 15 bases between them. The CDR3 extends over 15 amino acids. Germline V gene lookup returns CDR1 SGHVS and CDR2 FQNEAQ. CDR3: CASSKTGKIQETQYF. For the CDR3, the DNA is TGTGCCAGCAGCAAAACCGGGAAAATACAAGAGACCCAGTACTTC.

This chain links TRBV9 with TRBJ2-2; weak D call: TRBD2 (5 bases). Germline values: CDR1 SGDLS, CDR2 YYNGEE. V lost 0 bases and J 1 base, leaving 10 bases between the germline ends. This CDR3 spans 16 amino acids. The CDR3 loop is CASSVAWTQNTGELFF. CDR3 nucleotide sequence: TGTGCCAGCAGCGTAGCCTGGACTCAGAACACCGGGGAGCTGTTTTTT. Full variable domain (outside the CDR3, taken from reference TRBV9 and TRBJ2-2): DSGVTQTPKHLITATGQRVTLRCSPRSGDLSVYWYQQSLDQGLQFLIQYYNGEERAKGNILERFSAQQFPDLHSELNLSSLELGDSALYFCASSVAWTQNTGELFFGEGSRLTVL.